The T cell receptor beta chain described here comes from a study of T-cell reconstitution after alpha-beta-depleted transplantation in children. About this clonotype: Antigen unknown.

CDR3 length: 13 residues. Germline CDR1 and CDR2: DFQATT and SNEGSKA (reference sequence). Trimming cost V 5 bases and J 16 bases; bases outside gene matches: 17. Preparation of the TCRbeta library used unique molecular identifiers. MiXCR, applied by TCRdb to the PCR reads, yields one record per CDR3 protein. The sample lists about 580,000 distinct CDR3 sequences; 23% were seen once. Study results and limitations: Reportedly, alpha-beta T cells present about two months post-transplant originated from several hundred expanded clones of graft origin. T-cell counts and diversity at one year following transplant were attributed mainly to newly produced T cells. High day-60 TCRbeta diversity in some patients came from surviving recipient T cells and thymic progenitors.

The sequence was collected from a boy younger than two who had a stem cell transplant for acute myeloid leukemia, so the T cells may come from the graft donor. The V gene is TRBV20-1, the J gene TRBJ2-1, with 7 positions matching TRBD2. This specimen was PBMCs, mostly from graft donor cells, taken 360 days after TCRalphabeta/CD19-depleted stem cell transplant. The CDR3 DNA is TGCAGTGCTGTCCTAGAGCCGGGGGGTGCACATTTCTTC. It codes for CSAVLEPGGAHFF.